A single sample is the source of the 18 T cell receptor beta chains below, sequenced in a study of shared clonotypes between healthy human individuals. Method: immunoSEQ multiplex PCR; TCRdb's copy keeps in-frame clones and lacks some. The data show about 1.1 million clones, 70% to 85% seen once. The sample consisted of memory CD4+ T cells from PBMCs. Indicated subset: CD45RA-negative fraction. Receptors originate from a man aged 18 to 30 in good health. Some clones in this sample may be carry-over from other donors' samples.

J is TRBJ1-2 and V is TRBV11-2, with unresolved D. The germline CDR1 and CDR2 sequences are SGHAT and FQNNGV. The CDR3 runs to 13 residues. Trimming cost V 1 base and J 5 bases, with 8 bases left between them. CDR3 sequence (DNA): TGTGCCAGCAGCTTAGTACCCCGATATGGCTACACCTTC. Translated, it gives CASSLVPRYGYTF.

V gene TRBV30 combines with J gene TRBJ1-2, with D hard to call. CDR1 is GTSNPN, CDR2 SVGIG, per germline (reference sequence). This CDR3 contains 13 residues. V shed 2 bases and J shed 0 bases, with 7 bases lying between them. In nucleotides, the CDR3 is TGTGCCTGGAGTAACGGCGCTAACTATGGCTACACCTTC. This sequence encodes CAWSNGANYGYTF.

The chain has TRBV5-1 and TRBJ1-2; maybe TRBD1 (5 bases). From germline, CDR1 is SGHRS and CDR2 YFSETQ. V was cut by 4 bases and J by 0 bases, with 10 bases left in between. The CDR3 totals 14 residues. Written as DNA, the CDR3 is TGCGCCAGCAGCGCAGGGTCCCCTAACTATGGCTACACCTTC. It is translated as CASSAGSPNYGYTF.

J is TRBJ1-3 and V is TRBV5-4; D perhaps matches TRBD1 (5 bases). The ends were cut back, 3 bases at V and 3 bases at J, with 13 bases in the middle. The CDR3 is 15 amino acids. In germline, CDR1 is SGHNT, CDR2 YYREEE (reference sequence). CDR3 sequence reads: CASSYGGNFGNTIYF. The DNA for the CDR3 is TGTGCCAGCAGCTACGGGGGAAACTTTGGAAACACCATATATTTT.

As regards this clone: Other nucleotide sequences in the sample specify the same CDR3. This chain links TRBV5-4 with TRBJ2-1; no firm D call. Between the trimmed V and J ends, which lost 2 bases and 1 base, there was a span of 7 bases. The CDR3 extends over 14 amino acids. CDR1 and CDR2 (germline): SGHNT, YYREEE (reference sequence). CDR3 in amino acids: CASSFGGSYNEQFF. CDR3 in DNA: TGTGCCAGCAGCTTTGGTGGGTCCTACAATGAGCAGTTCTTC.

The CDR3 bases are TGCGCCAGCAGGTACTCAGGGTCACAAGAGACCCAGTACTTC. Translating gives CASRYSGSQETQYF. The chain employs TRBV5-1 and TRBJ2-5, with D maybe TRBD1 (5 bases). Germline V gene data show CDR1 as SGHRS and CDR2 as YFSETQ. The CDR3 sequence is 14 residues long. V lost 5 bases and J lost 2, with 13 bases in between.

The chain employs TRBV5-8 and TRBJ1-2, with 9 bases matching TRBD1. V gave up 4 bases and J gave up 0 bases; unmatched junction bases: 13. The CDR3 has 18 amino acids. CDR1 and CDR2 from the germline V gene are SGHTS and YDEGEE. DNA for the CDR3: TGTGCCAGCAGCACTTCCGGGACAGGGTCTTCAACTAACTATGGCTACACCTTC. This codes for CASSTSGTGSSTNYGYTF.

CDR3 bases: TGTGCCAGCAGTGAACAGCTCCTGACAGATACGCAGTATTTT. Amino acids: CASSEQLLTDTQYF. The chain uses TRBV6-1 and TRBJ2-3; no clear D. CDR1 and CDR2 (germline): MNHNS, SASEGT. The CDR3 totals 14 residues. The V end lost 2 bases, the J end lost 3 bases, and 9 bases lay between the germline ends.

The chain has TRBV23-1 and TRBJ2-4, with D perhaps being TRBD1 or TRBD2 (6 bases each). TRBV23-1 is an ORF, and what it does is uncertain. The CDR3 extends over 20 amino acids. V lost 0 bases, J lost 1 base, and 22 bases lay in between. CDR3 sequence reads: CASSQSRGRVAVGAKNIQYF. CDR3 nucleotide sequence: TGCGCCAGCAGTCAATCCCGGGGGCGAGTTGCCGTCGGGGCCAAAAACATTCAGTACTTC.

The chain recombines TRBV6-5 with TRBJ2-2; tentative D call: TRBD1 (5 bases). Germline V gives CDR1 MNHEY, CDR2 SVGAGI. The CDR3 sequence is 15 residues long. Trimming took 10 bases from V and 0 from J, leaving 15 bases between them. The CDR3 loop is CATSRTLTNTGELFF. DNA for the CDR3: TGTGCCACAAGTAGGACACTAACGAACACCGGGGAGCTGTTTTTT.

The chain recombines TRBV2 with TRBJ2-5, with TRBD2 matching over 9 bases. The last part of the DNA fits TRBJ2-7 better; the J call may be wrong. Germline V gives CDR1 SNHLY, CDR2 FYNNEI. The CDR3 covers 12 residues. The CDR3 DNA reads as TGTGCCAGCACTAGCGGGAAGTACGAGCAGTACTTC. The encoded protein is CASTSGKYEQYF.

For the CDR3, the DNA is TGTGCCAGCAGAGTTAAAGATACGCAGTATTTT. Its protein product is CASRVKDTQYF. The chain uses TRBV11-2 and TRBJ2-3, with unresolved D. This CDR3 comprises 11 residues. Trimming took 6 bases from V and 5 from J, leaving 6 bases between them. CDR1 and CDR2 (germline): SGHAT, FQNNGV.

The DNA for the CDR3 is TGCAGTGCTTGGGGGCGAGAGACCCAGTACTTC. The encoded protein is CSAWGRETQYF. The chain has TRBV20-1 and TRBJ2-5; TRBD1 might be the D (6 bases). The ends were cut back, 5 bases at V and 4 bases at J, with 8 bases in the middle. Germline loops: CDR1 DFQATT, CDR2 SNEGSKA (reference sequence). CDR3 length: 11 amino acids.

The genes are TRBV7-8 and TRBJ2-5; D not certain. Trimming removed 3 bases from V and 5 bases from J, with 10 bases in between. The germline gives CDR1 SGHVS, CDR2 FQNEAQ. There are 13 residues in the CDR3. CDR3 DNA: TGTGCCAGCAGCTTGACGCTGTTGGAGACCCAGTACTTC. Amino acids: CASSLTLLETQYF.

The rearrangement joins TRBV5-1 to TRBJ2-2; 8 nucleotides agree with TRBD1. Per germline, CDR1 SGHRS and CDR2 YFSETQ. The CDR3 has 15 residues. Trimming took 4 bases from V and 6 from J; bases not matched to a gene: 8. CDR3 sequence reads: CASSAGTGAAGELFF. The CDR3 DNA reads as TGCGCCAGCAGCGCCGGGACAGGAGCCGCCGGGGAGCTGTTTTTT.

The chain carries TRBV6-5 and TRBJ2-1; D gene uncertain. The germline gives CDR1 MNHEY, CDR2 SVGAGI. The CDR3 consists of 15 residues. V was shortened by 5 bases and J by 6 bases, with 17 bases between the two germline ends. The CDR3 sequence is CASSPRFGVGNEQFF. The CDR3 DNA reads TGTGCCAGCAGTCCCCGTTTTGGCGTGGGCAATGAGCAGTTCTTC.

The genes are TRBV19 and TRBJ1-5, with D perhaps TRBD1 (5 bases). The CDR3 runs 14 residues. CDR1 and CDR2 from the germline V gene are LNHDA and SQIVND (reference sequence). Trimming pared 7 bases from V and 5 bases from J, leaving 15 bases between. CDR3 nucleotide sequence: TGTGCCAGTAACCAGAGGGGACGAGATCAGCCCCAGCATTTT. Protein sequence: CASNQRGRDQPQHF.

The chain joins TRBV28 to TRBJ1-5, with TRBD1 as a possible D gene (6 bases). From germline, CDR1 is MDHEN and CDR2 SYDVKM. The CDR3 has 16 residues. The V gene lost 1 base and the J gene lost 3 bases, with 13 bases spanning the gap. The CDR3 sequence: CASSLYGGQDNQPQHF. The CDR3 bases are TGTGCCAGCAGTTTATACGGGGGGCAGGACAATCAGCCCCAGCATTTT.